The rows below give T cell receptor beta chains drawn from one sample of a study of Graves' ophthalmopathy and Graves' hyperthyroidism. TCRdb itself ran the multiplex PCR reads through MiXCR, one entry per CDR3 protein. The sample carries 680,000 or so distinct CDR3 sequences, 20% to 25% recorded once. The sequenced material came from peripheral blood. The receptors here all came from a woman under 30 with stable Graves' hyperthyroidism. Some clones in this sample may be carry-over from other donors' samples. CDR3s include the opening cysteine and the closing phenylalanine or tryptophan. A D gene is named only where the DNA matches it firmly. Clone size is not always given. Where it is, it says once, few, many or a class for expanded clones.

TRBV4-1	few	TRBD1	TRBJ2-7	CASSQNRDRGHEQYF	TGCGCCAGCAGCCAAAACCGGGACAGGGGACACGAGCAGTACTTC
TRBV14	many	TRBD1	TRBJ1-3	CASSQTRGQDGNTIYF	TGTGCCAGCAGCCAAACACGAGGACAGGACGGAAACACCATATATTTT
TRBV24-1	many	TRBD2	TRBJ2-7	CATSDRPGRPGTSGPYEQYF	TGTGCCACCAGTGACCGACCCGGGAGGCCCGGGACTAGCGGACCCTACGAGCAGTACTTC
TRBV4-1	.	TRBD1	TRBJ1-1	CASSQDRLGKERQGATEAFF	TGCGCCAGCAGCCAAGATCGTCTTGGGAAAGAGAGACAGGGGGCAACTGAAGCTTTCTTT
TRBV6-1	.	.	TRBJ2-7	CASSGGDSAYEQYF	TGTGCCAGCAGTGGGGGGGACTCAGCCTACGAGCAGTACTTC
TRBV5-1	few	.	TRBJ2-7	CASSLMGGLGYEQYF	TGCGCCAGCAGCTTGATGGGGGGCCTTGGCTACGAGCAGTACTTC
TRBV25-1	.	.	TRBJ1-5	CASSEKPQHF	TGTGCCAGCAGTGAAAAGCCCCAGCATTTT
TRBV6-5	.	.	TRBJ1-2	CASSYTGNRFNYGHTF	TGTGCCAGCAGTTATACAGGGAACCGATTTAACTATGGCCACACCTTC
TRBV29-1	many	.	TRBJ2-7	CSGRTDSYEQYF	TGCAGCGGGCGGACAGACTCCTACGAGCAGTACTTC
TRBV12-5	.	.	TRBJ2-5	CASGLTQGLETQYF	TGTGCTAGTGGTCTAACACAGGGTTTGGAGACCCAGTACTTC
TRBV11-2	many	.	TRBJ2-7	CASSLDRDLEQYF	TGTGCCAGCAGCTTGGACCGGGACCTGGAGCAGTACTTC
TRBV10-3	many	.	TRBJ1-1	CAISGGRADTEAFF	TGTGCCATCAGTGGTGGACGCGCGGACACTGAAGCTTTCTTT
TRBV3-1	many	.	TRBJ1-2	CASSHHETYYTNYGYTF	TGTGCCAGCAGCCACCACGAGACATACTATACCAACTATGGCTACACCTTC
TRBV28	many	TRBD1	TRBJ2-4	CASSTRDSTSLAKNIQYF	TGTGCCAGCAGTACCCGGGACAGCACTTCCCTAGCCAAAAACATTCAGTACTTC
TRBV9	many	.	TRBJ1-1	CASSAEDGNTEAFF	TGTGCCAGCAGCGCGGAGGACGGGAACACTGAAGCTTTCTTT
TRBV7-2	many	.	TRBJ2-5	CASSLDRRRPETQYF	TGTGCCAGCAGCCTAGACAGGAGACGTCCGGAGACCCAGTACTTC
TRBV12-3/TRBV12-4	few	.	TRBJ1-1	CASSTGPTRPEAFF	TGTGCCAGCAGTACAGGTCCCACCAGACCTGAAGCTTTCTTT
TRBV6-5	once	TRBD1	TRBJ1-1	CASSYGDRWTTEAFF	TGTGCCAGCAGTTACGGGGACAGGTGGACCACTGAAGCTTTCTTT
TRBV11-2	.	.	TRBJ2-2	CASSPLRGKNTGELFF	TGTGCCAGCAGCCCTCTCCGGGGGAAGAACACCGGGGAGCTGTTTTTT
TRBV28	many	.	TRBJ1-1	CASSFPGHIGGTEAFF	TGTGCCAGCAGTTTCCCCGGGCATATAGGGGGTACTGAAGCTTTCTTT
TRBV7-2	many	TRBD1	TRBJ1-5	CASSPDRAFGQPQHF	TGTGCCAGCAGCCCTGACAGGGCGTTCGGTCAGCCCCAGCATTTT
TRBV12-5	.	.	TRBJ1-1	CASGTDLESTEAFF	TGTGCTAGTGGGACCGACCTGGAGAGCACTGAAGCTTTCTTT
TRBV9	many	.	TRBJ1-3	CASIPVQSSGNTIYF	TGTGCCAGCATTCCCGTCCAGAGCTCTGGAAACACCATATATTTT
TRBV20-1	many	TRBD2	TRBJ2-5	CSARRSGGDQETQYF	TGCAGTGCTAGACGTAGCGGGGGGGACCAAGAGACCCAGTACTTC
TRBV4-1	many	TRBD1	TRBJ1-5	CASRESTGEGLSNQPQHF	TGCGCCAGCAGGGAATCCACAGGGGAAGGGTTGAGCAATCAGCCCCAGCATTTT
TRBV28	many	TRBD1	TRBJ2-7	CASGDRGGEQYF	TGTGCCAGCGGGGACAGGGGAGGCGAGCAGTACTTC
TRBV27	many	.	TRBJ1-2	CASSTTGGGHYGYTF	TGTGCCAGCAGTACAACAGGTGGGGGGCACTATGGCTACACCTTC
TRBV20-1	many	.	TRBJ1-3	CSAARPDIRSGNTIYF	TGCAGTGCCGCACGCCCGGACATCAGATCTGGAAACACCATATATTTT
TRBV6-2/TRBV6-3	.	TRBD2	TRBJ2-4	CASSYPSILSGRVLAKNIQYF	TGTGCCAGCAGTTATCCATCCATACTCAGCGGGAGAGTACTAGCCAAAAACATTCAGTACTTC
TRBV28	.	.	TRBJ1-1	CASSLPRGLGNTEAFF	TGTGCCAGCAGTTTACCCCGGGGGCTGGGCAACACTGAAGCTTTCTTT
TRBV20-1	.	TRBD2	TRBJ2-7	CSANLAGIAYEQYF	TGCAGTGCCAATCTAGCGGGGATCGCCTACGAGCAGTACTTC
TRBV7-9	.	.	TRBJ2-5	CASSLGQGFGETQYF	TGTGCCAGCAGCTTGGGGCAGGGTTTTGGAGAGACCCAGTACTTC
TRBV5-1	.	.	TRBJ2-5	CASSESPGQEETQYF	TGCGCCAGCAGCGAGAGCCCGGGACAAGAGGAGACCCAGTACTTC
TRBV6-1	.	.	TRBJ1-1	CAIIRDKNTEAFF	TGTGCCATCATCCGGGACAAGAACACTGAAGCTTTCTTT
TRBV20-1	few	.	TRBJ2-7	CSARAGTSYEQYF	TGCAGTGCTAGAGCGGGAACCTCCTACGAGCAGTACTTC
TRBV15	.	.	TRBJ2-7	CATSLGGTGVYEQYF	TGTGCCACCAGCCTAGGGGGGACTGGGGTCTACGAGCAGTACTTC
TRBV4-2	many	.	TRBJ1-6	CASSQERYGNSPLHF	TGTGCCAGCAGCCAAGAAAGGTACGGAAATTCACCCCTCCACTTT
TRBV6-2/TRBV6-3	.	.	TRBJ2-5	CASLSPMRGVRETQYF	TGTGCCAGCCTGTCTCCCATGAGGGGAGTGAGGGAGACCCAGTACTTC
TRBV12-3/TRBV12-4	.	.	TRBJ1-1	CASLGGYTEAFF	TGTGCCAGCCTGGGGGGATACACTGAAGCTTTCTTT
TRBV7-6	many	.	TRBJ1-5	CASSLLRGDNQPQHF	TGTGCCAGCAGCTTACTAAGAGGAGACAATCAGCCCCAGCATTTT
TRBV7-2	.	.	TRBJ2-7	CASSPSWARREQYF	TGTGCCAGCAGCCCCAGCTGGGCTAGGAGGGAGCAGTACTTC
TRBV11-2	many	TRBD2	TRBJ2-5	CASSGLELQETQYF	TGTGCCAGCAGCGGACTAGAGTTACAAGAGACCCAGTACTTC
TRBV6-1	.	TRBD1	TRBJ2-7	CASRRGIQGYEQYF	TGTGCCAGCAGACGAGGAATACAGGGGTACGAGCAGTACTTC
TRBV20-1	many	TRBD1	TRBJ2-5	CSATGTEQETQYF	TGCAGTGCTACCGGGACAGAACAAGAGACCCAGTACTTC
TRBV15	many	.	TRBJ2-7	CATSRDLSYEQYF	TGTGCCACCAGCAGAGATCTCAGTTACGAGCAGTACTTC
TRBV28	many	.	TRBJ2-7	CASSVLQFETYEQYF	TGTGCCAGCAGTGTATTACAGTTCGAAACCTACGAGCAGTACTTC
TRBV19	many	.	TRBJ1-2	CAISRPLGIGYTF	TGTGCCATCTCCCGCCCCCTGGGCATTGGCTACACCTTC
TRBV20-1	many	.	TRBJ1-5	CSAIIQGGQPQHF	TGCAGTGCTATTATCCAGGGAGGTCAGCCCCAGCATTTT
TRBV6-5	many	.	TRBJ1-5	CASMDSNQPQHF	TGTGCCAGCATGGATAGCAATCAGCCCCAGCATTTT
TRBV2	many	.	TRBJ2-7	CASSGGGDEQYF	TGTGCCAGCAGCGGGGGAGGAGACGAGCAGTACTTC
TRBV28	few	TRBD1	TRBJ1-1	CASSSIPGQGRAEAFF	TGTGCCAGCAGTTCCATACCGGGACAGGGTCGGGCTGAAGCTTTCTTT
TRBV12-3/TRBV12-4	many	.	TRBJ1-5	CATGQGRQPQHF	TGTGCCACGGGGCAGGGTCGGCAGCCCCAGCATTTT
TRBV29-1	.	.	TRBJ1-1	CSGVPVGGEAFF	TGCAGCGGGGTTCCTGTGGGTGGTGAAGCTTTCTTT
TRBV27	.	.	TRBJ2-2	CASSVRTDGELFF	TGTGCCAGCAGTGTACGTACAGACGGGGAGCTGTTTTTT
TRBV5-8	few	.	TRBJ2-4	CASSSGLPLGDIKYF	TGTGCCAGCAGCTCCGGACTCCCTCTGGGGGACATTAAGTACTTC
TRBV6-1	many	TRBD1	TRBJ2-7	CASSMDRSSYEQYF	TGTGCCAGCAGTATGGACAGGAGCTCCTACGAGCAGTACTTC
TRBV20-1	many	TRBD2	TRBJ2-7	CSARSGSVSSYEQYF	TGCAGTGCTCGCAGCGGGAGCGTGAGCTCCTACGAGCAGTACTTC